This is a list of T cell receptor beta chains from one sample in a study of T cell responses to AZD1222 COVID-19 vaccine. TCRdb's table, derived via immunoSEQ multiplex PCR, lists solely in-frame clones and lacks some. Here the sample spans 75,000 to 100,000 clones, 80% to 90% being singletons. This specimen was peripheral blood, taken on day 0 of AZD1222 vaccination. The receptors here all came from an adult in good health. CDR3s include the opening cysteine and the closing phenylalanine or tryptophan. Each record gives: J gene, D gene, V gene, clone size, CDR3 DNA, CDR3 protein. D genes are given only for firm matches. Size values are once, few and many counts, or a class for expanded clones, and some rows have none.

>TRBJ2-3|-|TRBV7-6|-
TGTGCCAGCAGCTTAGGAACGGGGGATACGCAGTATTTT
CASSLGTGDTQYF
>TRBJ2-3|-|TRBV30|-
TGTGCCTGGAGCCCGCCCCGGGGGTTCCCGGGCACAGATACGCAGTATTTT
CAWSPPRGFPGTDTQYF
>TRBJ1-3|-|TRBV7-9|-
TGTGCCAGCAGCTTCTCTGGAAACACCATATATTTT
CASSFSGNTIYF
>TRBJ1-3|-|TRBV2|once
TGTGCCAGCATGAAGGGGGACTCTGGAAACACCATATATTTT
CASMKGDSGNTIYF
>TRBJ1-6|-|TRBV6-4|-
TGTGCCAGCAGTGTATACCAAGACACTAGCTCCTATAATTCACCCCTCCACTTT
CASSVYQDTSSYNSPLHF
>TRBJ1-2|TRBD1|TRBV5-1|-
TGCGCCAGCAGCTTGAGACAGGGGGCCGGCTATGGCTACACCTTC
CASSLRQGAGYGYTF
>TRBJ1-1|-|TRBV13|-
TGTGCCAGCAGCGATTCCTTTGGGGGGGCGCGAACTGAAGCTTTCTTT
CASSDSFGGARTEAFF
>TRBJ2-3|-|TRBV6-5|-
TGTGCCAGCAGGGGTGTTAGAGATACGCAGTATTTT
CASRGVRDTQYF
>TRBJ2-7|-|TRBV2|-
TGTGCCAGCCAACGTCTGGTCTACGAGCAGTACTTC
CASQRLVYEQYF
>TRBJ2-2|-|TRBV7-9|-
TGTGCCAGCAGCTACCCCATGGGGTTCACCGGGGAGCTGTTTTTT
CASSYPMGFTGELFF
>TRBJ2-7|-|TRBV6-5|-
TGTGCCACCGAAAGCTCCTACGAGCAGTACTTC
CATESSYEQYF
>TRBJ2-7|-|TRBV7-6|-
TGTGCCAGCAGCTTATCTGAGGGAAGCGAGCAGTACTTC
CASSLSEGSEQYF
>TRBJ1-2|-|TRBV7-2|-
TGTGCCAGCAGCTTAGGGCGGGGACGGCCTAACTATGGCTACACCTTC
CASSLGRGRPNYGYTF
>TRBJ1-5|-|TRBV5-1|-
TGCGCCAGCAGCTACGACGGAGGCAATCAGCCCCAGCATTTT
CASSYDGGNQPQHF
>TRBJ1-1|-|TRBV7-3|few
TGTGCCAGCAGCTCACAGGGCCCTGGGACTGAAGCTTTCTTT
CASSSQGPGTEAFF
>TRBJ1-3|-|TRBV3-1/TRBV3-2|-
TGTGCCAGCAGCCAAGAGATCGAGGCCAGGAACACCATATATTTT
CASSQEIEARNTIYF
>TRBJ1-6|-|TRBV2|-
TGTGCCAGCAGAGCAGACCTGGCGGGAAATTCACCCCTCCACTTT
CASRADLAGNSPLHF
>TRBJ2-2|TRBD1|TRBV7-8|-
TGTGCCAGCAGCTGGACAGGGGGAGTAAACACCGGGGAGCTGTTTTTT
CASSWTGGVNTGELFF
>TRBJ1-4|TRBD1|TRBV30|-
TGTGCCTGGAGAAGACAGGGTACAACTAATGAAAAACTGTTTTTT
CAWRRQGTTNEKLFF
>TRBJ2-5|-|TRBV27|-
TGTGCCAGCAGTTTATCTGGAGAGCGAGAGACCCAGTACTTC
CASSLSGERETQYF
>TRBJ2-3|TRBD1|TRBV23-1|-
TGCGCCAGCAGTCACCCTCCGGGACAGGGTCTAAGCACAGATACGCAGTATTTT
CASSHPPGQGLSTDTQYF
>TRBJ1-1|-|TRBV5-1|-
TGCGCCAGCAGCTTGGACAACATCGACACTGAAGCTTTCTTT
CASSLDNIDTEAFF
>TRBJ2-1|TRBD2|TRBV9|few
TGTGCCAGCAGCGTAGCCGGGACTAGCTACAATGAGCAGTTCTTC
CASSVAGTSYNEQFF
>TRBJ2-5|-|TRBV21-1|-
TGTGCCAGCAGCCCAGGGGGAGGGGAAGAGACCCAGTACTTC
CASSPGGGEETQYF
>TRBJ2-2|TRBD2|TRBV5-1|-
TGCGCCAGCAGCTTTGGCGGGGGGACCGGGGAGCTGTTTTTT
CASSFGGGTGELFF
>TRBJ2-1|-|TRBV6-6|-
TGTGCCAGCAGTTACGGTCCGTACAATGAGCAGTTCTTC
CASSYGPYNEQFF
>TRBJ1-5|-|TRBV27|-
TGTGCCAGCAGTTTATCGAAACAGGGATCGGCTCAGCCCCAGCATTTT
CASSLSKQGSAQPQHF
>TRBJ2-7|-|TRBV7-9|-
TGTGCCAGCAGCTTCCCAGGCAATACCTACGAGCAGTACTTC
CASSFPGNTYEQYF
>TRBJ2-1|TRBD2|TRBV7-2|-
TGTGCCAGCATACGAGGGAGCGGGGCCTACAATGAGCAGTTCTTC
CASIRGSGAYNEQFF
>TRBJ2-3|-|TRBV11-3|-
TGTGCCAGCAGCAAAGACGGGGGCACAGATACGCAGTATTTT
CASSKDGGTDTQYF